A selection of T cell receptor beta chains follows, all from one sample in a study of cytomegalovirus exposure and HLA in healthy donors. Here immunoSEQ multiplex PCR was the method, and the copy in TCRdb shows in-frame clones only, minus some. The profile shows about 120,000 clones, almost 80% of them singletons. The sample taken for sequencing was PBMCs. All receptors derive from a female donor in good health and CMV-seronegative. Each CDR3 is given with its conserved first and last residue. The order of the fields is clone size, V gene, D gene, J gene, CDR3 DNA, CDR3 protein. The D gene is left open where the match is weak. Some rows mark clone size as missing; the rest say once, few, many or name a class of expanded clone.

once	TRBV5-6	NA	TRBJ2-5	TGTGCCAGCAGCTGGGGCAGGGGAAGCGGGACTGGGACCCAGTACTTC	CASSWGRGSGTGTQYF
NA	TRBV7-2	TRBD2	TRBJ2-3	TGTGCCAGCAGCGCCCAAGCCCCCTCCGCGGGAGTTTCAGATACGCAGTATTTT	CASSAQAPSAGVSDTQYF
NA	TRBV5-1	TRBD1	TRBJ1-4	TGCGCCAGCAGCTTGACAGGGGGTGGAGAAAAACTGTTTTTT	CASSLTGGGEKLFF
NA	TRBV7-2	TRBD2	TRBJ2-2	TGTGCCAGCAGCTTAGGGGGGGGTACCGGGGAGCTGTTTTTT	CASSLGGGTGELFF
NA	TRBV7-9	TRBD1	TRBJ2-5	TGTGCCAGCAGCCCCCCTAGGACAGGAGAGACCCAGTACTTC	CASSPPRTGETQYF
NA	TRBV19	TRBD1	TRBJ1-4	TGTGCCAGTAGCACGACAGGGTGGGGGATCGAAAAACTGTTTTTT	CASSTTGWGIEKLFF
NA	TRBV28	TRBD1	TRBJ1-1	TGTGCCAGCAGTCCACAGGGGACAAAGCACACTGAAGCTTTCTTT	CASSPQGTKHTEAFF
NA	TRBV6-5	TRBD2	TRBJ2-7	TGTGCCAGCAAAGTAGCGGGAGGGCCTGGAGAGCAGTACTTC	CASKVAGGPGEQYF
NA	TRBV9	TRBD1	TRBJ1-4	TGTGCCAGCAGCCCAGGGACAGGGAGAACGACTAATGAAAAACTGTTTTTT	CASSPGTGRTTNEKLFF
NA	TRBV5-6	TRBD2	TRBJ2-1	TGTGCCAGCAGCCTACTAGCGGGCCTTATGAATGAGCAGTTCTTC	CASSLLAGLMNEQFF
NA	TRBV11-2	TRBD1	TRBJ1-2	TGTGCCAGTCTTGGACAGGGGGACTATGGCTACACCTTC	CASLGQGDYGYTF
NA	TRBV5-6	NA	TRBJ1-2	TGTGCCAGCAGCTTCGGCAGCGGTGACTACACCTTC	CASSFGSGDYTF